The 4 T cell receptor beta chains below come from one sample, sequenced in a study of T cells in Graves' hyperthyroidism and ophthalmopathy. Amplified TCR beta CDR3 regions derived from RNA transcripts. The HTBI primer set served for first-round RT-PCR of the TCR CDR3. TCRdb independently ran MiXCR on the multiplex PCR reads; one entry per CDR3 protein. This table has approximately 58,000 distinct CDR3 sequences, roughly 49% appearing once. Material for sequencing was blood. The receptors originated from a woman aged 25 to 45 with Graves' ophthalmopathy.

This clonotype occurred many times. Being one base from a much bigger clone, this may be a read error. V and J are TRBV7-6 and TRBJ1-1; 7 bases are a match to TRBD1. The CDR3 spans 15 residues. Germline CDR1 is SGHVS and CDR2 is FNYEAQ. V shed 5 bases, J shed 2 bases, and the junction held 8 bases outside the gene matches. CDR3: CASSPNRGLNTEAFF. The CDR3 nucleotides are TGTGCCAGCAGCCCAAACAGGGGCCTAAACACTGAAGCTTTCTTT.

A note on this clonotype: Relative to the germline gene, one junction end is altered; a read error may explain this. The CDR3 protein is CAGSQAVSGNTIYF. The CDR3 DNA follows: TGTGCCGGCAGCCAAGCGGTCTCTGGAAACACCATATATTTT. The gene calls are TRBV14 and TRBJ1-3, with D unclear. The CDR3 sequence is 14 residues long. CDR1 and CDR2 from the germline V gene are SGHDN and FVKESK.

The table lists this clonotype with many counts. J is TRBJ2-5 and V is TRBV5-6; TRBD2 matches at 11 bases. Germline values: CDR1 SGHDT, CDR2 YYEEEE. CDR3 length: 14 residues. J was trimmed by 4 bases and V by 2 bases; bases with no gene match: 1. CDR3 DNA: TGTGCCAGCAGCTTAGGACTAGCGGGAGAGACCCAGTACTTC. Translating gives CASSLGLAGETQYF.

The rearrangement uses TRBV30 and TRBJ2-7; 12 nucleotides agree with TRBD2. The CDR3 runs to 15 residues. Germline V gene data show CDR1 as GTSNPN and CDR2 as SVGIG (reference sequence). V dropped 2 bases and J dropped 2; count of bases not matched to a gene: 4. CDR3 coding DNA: TGTGCCTGGAGTTCTCTAGCGGGAGGGGCCTACGAGCAGTACTTC. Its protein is CAWSSLAGGAYEQYF.